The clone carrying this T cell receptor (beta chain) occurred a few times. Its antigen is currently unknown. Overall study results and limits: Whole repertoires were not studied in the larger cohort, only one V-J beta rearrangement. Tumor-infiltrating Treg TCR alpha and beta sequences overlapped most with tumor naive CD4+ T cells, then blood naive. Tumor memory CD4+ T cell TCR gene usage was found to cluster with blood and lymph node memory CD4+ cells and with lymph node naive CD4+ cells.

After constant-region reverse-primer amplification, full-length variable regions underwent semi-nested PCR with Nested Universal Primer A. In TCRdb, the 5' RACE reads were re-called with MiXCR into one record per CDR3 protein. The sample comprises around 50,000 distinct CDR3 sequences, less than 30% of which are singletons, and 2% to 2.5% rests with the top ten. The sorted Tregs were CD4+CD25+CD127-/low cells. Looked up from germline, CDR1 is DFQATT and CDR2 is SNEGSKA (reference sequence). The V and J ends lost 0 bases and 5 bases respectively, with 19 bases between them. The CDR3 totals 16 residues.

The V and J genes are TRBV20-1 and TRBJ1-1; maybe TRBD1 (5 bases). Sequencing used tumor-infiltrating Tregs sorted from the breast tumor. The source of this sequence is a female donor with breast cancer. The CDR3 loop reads CSARDVTQMGGTEAFF. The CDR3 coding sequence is TGCAGTGCTAGAGATGTCACGCAAATGGGGGGAACTGAAGCTTTCTTT.